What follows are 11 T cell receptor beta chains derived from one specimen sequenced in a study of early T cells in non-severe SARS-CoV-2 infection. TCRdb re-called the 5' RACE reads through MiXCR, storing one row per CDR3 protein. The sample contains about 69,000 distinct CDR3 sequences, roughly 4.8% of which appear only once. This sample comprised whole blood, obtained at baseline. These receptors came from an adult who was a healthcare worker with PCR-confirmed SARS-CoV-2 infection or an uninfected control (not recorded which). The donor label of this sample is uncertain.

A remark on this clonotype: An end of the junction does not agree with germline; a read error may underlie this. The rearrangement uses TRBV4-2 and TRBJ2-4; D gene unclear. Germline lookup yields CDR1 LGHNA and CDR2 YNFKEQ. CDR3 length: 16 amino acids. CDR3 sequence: CASSKDGFLAKNIQYF. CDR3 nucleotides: TGTGCCAGCAGCAAAGATGGATTTCTAGCCAAAAACATTCAGTACTTC.

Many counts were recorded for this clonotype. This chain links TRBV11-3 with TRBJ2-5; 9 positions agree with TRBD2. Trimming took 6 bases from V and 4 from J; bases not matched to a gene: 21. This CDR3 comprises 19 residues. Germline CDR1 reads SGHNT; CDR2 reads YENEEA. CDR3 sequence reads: CASSRRSTWRGGPGETQYF. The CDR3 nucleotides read TGTGCCAGCAGTCGTCGCTCGACTTGGCGGGGGGGCCCAGGAGAGACCCAGTACTTC.

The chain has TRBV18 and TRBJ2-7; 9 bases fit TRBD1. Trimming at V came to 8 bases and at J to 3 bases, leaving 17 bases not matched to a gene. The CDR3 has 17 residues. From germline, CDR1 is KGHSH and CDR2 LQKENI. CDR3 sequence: CASAHSTGQGINYEQYF. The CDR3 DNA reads TGTGCCAGCGCCCATTCGACGGGACAGGGAATAAACTACGAGCAGTACTTC.

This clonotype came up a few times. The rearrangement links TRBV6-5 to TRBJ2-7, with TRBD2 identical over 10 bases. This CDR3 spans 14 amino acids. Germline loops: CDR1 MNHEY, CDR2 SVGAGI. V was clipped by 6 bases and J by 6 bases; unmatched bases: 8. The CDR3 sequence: CASRVLAGDVEQYF. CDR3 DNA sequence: TGTGCCAGCAGAGTCCTAGCGGGGGACGTCGAGCAGTACTTC.

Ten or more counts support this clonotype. The CDR3 spells CASSFPGQRTTEAFF. The CDR3 DNA follows: TGTGCCAGCAGTTTCCCCGGGCAAAGGACCACTGAAGCTTTCTTT. The rearrangement uses TRBV12-3 or TRBV12-4 and TRBJ1-1; no definite D call. The CDR3 is 15 amino acids. Trimming took 3 bases from V and 4 from J, leaving 15 bases between them.

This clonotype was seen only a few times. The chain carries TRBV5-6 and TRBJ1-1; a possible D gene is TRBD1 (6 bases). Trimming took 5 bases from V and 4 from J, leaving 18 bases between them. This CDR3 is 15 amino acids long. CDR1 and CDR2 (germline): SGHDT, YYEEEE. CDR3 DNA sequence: TGTGCCAGCAGTTACCGAGGGGCAGGGGCCACTGAAGCTTTCTTT. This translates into CASSYRGAGATEAFF. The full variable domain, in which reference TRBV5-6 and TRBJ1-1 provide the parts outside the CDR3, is DAGVTQSPTHLIKTRGQQVTLRCSPKSGHDTVSWYQQALGQGPQFIFQYYEEEERQRGNFPDRFSGHQFPNYSSELNVNALLLGDSALYLCASSYRGAGATEAFFGQGTRLTVV.

CDR3: CASSLGGADTEAFF. The CDR3 DNA reads TGTGCCAGTTCTCTTGGGGGGGCGGACACTGAAGCTTTCTTT. This chain connects TRBV12-3 or TRBV12-4 to TRBJ1-1; the D gene is possibly TRBD1 (6 bases). Trimming stripped 9 bases from V and 3 bases from J, with 17 bases between. CDR3 length equals 14 residues.

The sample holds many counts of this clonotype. For the CDR3, the DNA is TGTGCCAGCAGCTTAGAAATAGGGATACACGAGCAGTACTTC. It specifies CASSLEIGIHEQYF. The chain employs TRBV7-3 and TRBJ2-7, with D hard to call. This CDR3 is built from 14 residues. CDR1 and CDR2 (germline): SGHTA, FQGTGA. Deletions cut 2 bases from V and 5 bases from J, with 13 bases between.

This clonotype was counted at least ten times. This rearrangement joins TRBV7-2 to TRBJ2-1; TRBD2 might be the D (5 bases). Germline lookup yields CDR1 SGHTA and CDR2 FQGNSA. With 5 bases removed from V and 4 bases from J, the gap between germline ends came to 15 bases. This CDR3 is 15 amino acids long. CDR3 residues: CASSRRTLGYNEQFF. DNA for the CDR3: TGTGCCAGCAGCCGGAGGACCTTGGGGTACAATGAGCAGTTCTTC.

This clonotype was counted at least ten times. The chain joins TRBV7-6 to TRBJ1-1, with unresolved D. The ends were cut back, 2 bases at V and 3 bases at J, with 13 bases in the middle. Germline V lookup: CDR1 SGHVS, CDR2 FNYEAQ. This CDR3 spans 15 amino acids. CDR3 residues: CASSLQVFMDTEAFF. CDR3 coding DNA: TGTGCCAGCAGCTTACAGGTTTTTATGGACACTGAAGCTTTCTTT.

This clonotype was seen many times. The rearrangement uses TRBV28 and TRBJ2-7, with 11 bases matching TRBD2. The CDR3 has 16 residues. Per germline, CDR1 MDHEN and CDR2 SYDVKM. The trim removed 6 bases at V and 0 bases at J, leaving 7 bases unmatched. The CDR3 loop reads CASRETSGAVSYEQYF. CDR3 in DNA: TGTGCCAGCAGGGAGACTAGCGGGGCCGTCTCCTACGAGCAGTACTTC.